This T cell receptor beta chain was retrieved from a study of blood T cell repertoires in COVID-19. Study as a whole: Donors in the United States, Italy and Spain gave samples during acute or convalescent COVID-19. PBMCs, B-cell-depleted T cells, or T cells were the source of the cDNA or gDNA that made up the material.

Only one count was recorded for this clone. Original processing notes: Quantification of nucleated cells was approximated via reference gene primer amplification. Clones were sequenced by immunoSEQ multiplex PCR, and TCRdb holds only the in-frame ones, with some missing. Clone size and V and J calls were adopted from that table, with D and trimming inferred from the DNA. The sample includes hundreds of thousands of clones, about 88% seen only once; the top ten take over 1%. Trimming took off 4 bases at V and 4 bases at J, with 16 bases between the two ends. CDR1 SGHAT and CDR2 FQNNGV come from the germline V gene. The CDR3 consists of 15 residues.

V usage is TRBV11-2 and J usage is TRBJ2-5, with D perhaps matching TRBD1 (6 bases). Material for sequencing was peripheral blood. The receptor was isolated from a man in his 70s with acute or convalescent COVID-19. The chain's CDR3 is CASSYPSTGPETQYF. The CDR3 DNA sequence: TGTGCCAGCAGCTACCCCTCTACAGGGCCAGAGACCCAGTACTTC. The variable domain in full, completed from reference TRBV11-2 and TRBJ2-5, reads EAGVAQSPRYKIIEKRQSVAFWCNPISGHATLYWYQQILGQGPKLLIQFQNNGVVDDSQLPKDRFSAERLKGVDSTLKIQPAKLEDSAVYLCASSYPSTGPETQYFGPGTRLLVL.